This T cell receptor beta chain is drawn from a study of T cells in Graves' hyperthyroidism and ophthalmopathy. Study findings and constraints: Most clonotypes that expanded in the thyroid above 0.001 also showed up in blood. By a 13 V-J model, ophthalmopathy was set apart from stable hyperthyroidism.

The study enrolled patients aged 18 to 65 with newly diagnosed hyperthyroidism of under 2 months' duration. Each diagnosis drew on symptoms, thyroxine, TRAb, thyroid ultrasound and orbital computed tomography findings. Trimming took off 5 bases at V and 7 bases at J, with 18 bases between the two ends. Germline assignment: CDR1 DFQATT and CDR2 SNEGSKA (reference sequence). CDR3 length equals 15 residues. As regards this clonotype: Its antigen is currently unknown.

Template material for amplifying TCR beta CDR3 regions consisted of RNA transcripts. The HTBI set primed first-round TCR CDR3 RT-PCR. TCRdb re-analysed the multiplex PCR reads in MiXCR, keeping a single row per CDR3 protein. The table includes hundreds of thousands of distinct CDR3 sequences, around 46% detected once. The rearrangement links TRBV20-1 to TRBJ1-6; tentative D call: TRBD1 (5 bases). Sequenced material: peripheral blood or thyroid tissue (not recorded which). The source is a woman aged 18-30 years with Graves' hyperthyroidism. As DNA, the CDR3 is TGCAGTGCTTCGATCCGGGACTTCCAAAATTCACCCCTCCACTTT. It encodes CSASIRDFQNSPLHF.